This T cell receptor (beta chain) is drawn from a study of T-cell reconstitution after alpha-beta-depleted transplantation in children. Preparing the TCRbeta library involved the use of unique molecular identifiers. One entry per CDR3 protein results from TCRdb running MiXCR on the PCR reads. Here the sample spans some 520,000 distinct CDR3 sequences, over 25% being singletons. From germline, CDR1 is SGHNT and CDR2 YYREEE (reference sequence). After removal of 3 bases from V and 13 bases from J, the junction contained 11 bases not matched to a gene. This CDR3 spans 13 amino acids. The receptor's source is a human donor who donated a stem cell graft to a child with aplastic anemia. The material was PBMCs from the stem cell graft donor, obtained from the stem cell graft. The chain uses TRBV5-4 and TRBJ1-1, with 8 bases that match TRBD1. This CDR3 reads CASSWGQAPQDFF. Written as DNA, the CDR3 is TGTGCCAGCAGCTGGGGACAGGCGCCTCAAGATTTCTTT.